These 8 T cell receptor beta chains share one sample of origin, sequenced in a study of T cells after yellow fever vaccination. MiXCR, applied by TCRdb to the 5' RACE reads, yields one record per CDR3 protein. This repertoire shows about 370,000 distinct CDR3 sequences, roughly 11% found once; its top ten account for less than 20%. The sequenced sample was PBMCs, obtained on the day of the first yellow fever vaccination. The receptors originated from a man aged 18 to 35 who received the YFV17D yellow fever vaccine.

The chain joins TRBV28 to TRBJ2-5, with TRBD1 matching over 7 bases. The CDR3 consists of 14 residues. Unmatched junction bases numbered 6, after V lost 7 bases and J lost 1 base. The germline V gene has CDR1 MDHEN and CDR2 SYDVKM. The CDR3 nucleotides are TGTGCCAGCAAGGTAGGGGGCACCCAAGAGACCCAGTACTTC. Residues: CASKVGGTQETQYF.

The V call is TRBV4-3, the J call TRBJ2-7, with TRBD1 matching over 9 bases. The CDR3 runs 15 residues. Unmatched junction bases numbered 7, after V lost 3 bases and J lost 4 bases. Germline assignment: CDR1 LGHNA and CDR2 YSLEER. CDR3 in amino acids: CASSQDRGPPYEQYF. In DNA form, the CDR3 reads TGCGCCAGCAGCCAGGACAGGGGACCTCCGTACGAGCAGTACTTC.

J is TRBJ1-2 and V is TRBV6-2 or TRBV6-3, with D uncertain. This CDR3 comprises 14 residues. Germline assignment: CDR1 MNHEY and CDR2 SVGEGT. V was pared by 3 bases and J by 4 bases, with 12 bases between. CDR3 nucleotide sequence: TGTGCCAGCAGTTATCGGGGTCAGCTCTATGGCTACACCTTC. As protein: CASSYRGQLYGYTF.

This clonotype was seen at least ten times. CDR3 bases: TGTGCCAGCAGCTCGCCGGGACTAGCGGGGACGAACTCCTACGAGCAGTACTTC. Protein sequence: CASSSPGLAGTNSYEQYF. This chain links TRBV11-2 with TRBJ2-7, with TRBD2 matching over 13 bases. Germline CDR1 and CDR2: SGHAT and FQNNGV. Unmatched junction bases numbered 9, after V lost 4 bases and J lost 0 bases. The CDR3 has 18 residues.

The chain recombines TRBV10-3 with TRBJ2-4; TRBD2 aligns across 13 bases. V shed 5 bases, J shed 8 bases, and the junction held 3 bases outside the gene matches. CDR3 length: 14 residues. CDR1 and CDR2 (germline): ENHRY, SYGVKD. CDR3 amino acids: CAISTSGGADIQYF. In nucleotides, the CDR3 is TGTGCCATCAGTACTAGCGGGGGGGCGGACATTCAGTACTTC.

This clonotype was picked up a small number of times. The gene calls are TRBV12-3 or TRBV12-4 and TRBJ2-7; possible D gene TRBD2, 7 bases. CDR3 length: 15 residues. Between the trimmed V and J ends, which lost 3 bases and 0 bases, there was a span of 12 bases. The chain's CDR3 is CASSLGGALSYEQYF. CDR3 DNA: TGTGCCAGCAGTTTGGGGGGGGCCCTCTCCTACGAGCAGTACTTC.

The chain has TRBV7-9 and TRBJ2-5, with D tentatively TRBD1 or TRBD2 (6 bases each). CDR1 SEHNR and CDR2 FQNEAQ come from the germline V gene (reference sequence). This CDR3 comprises 17 residues. V lost 1 base and J lost 5, with 20 bases in between. The CDR3 is CASSLVRSGARIETQYF. As DNA, the CDR3 is TGTGCCAGCAGCTTAGTTCGATCGGGGGCGCGGATTGAGACCCAGTACTTC.

This clonotype was detected only a few times. J is TRBJ2-2 and V is TRBV5-4, with D possibly called TRBD1 or TRBD2 (5 bases each). In germline, CDR1 is SGHNT, CDR2 YYREEE (reference sequence). The V gene lost 5 bases and the J gene lost 1 base, with 12 bases spanning the gap. CDR3 length: 15 residues. CDR3 sequence (DNA): TGTGCCAGCAGGTGGGGGACGGTGAACACCGGGGAGCTGTTTTTT. It translates to CASRWGTVNTGELFF.